This TCR beta chain was obtained from a study of control samples from healthy donors and cancer patients. Clones were sequenced by immunoSEQ multiplex PCR, and TCRdb holds only the in-frame ones, with some missing. This repertoire includes approximately 190,000 clones. V lost 1 base and J lost 2, with 11 bases in between. Germline CDR1 SGHAT, CDR2 FQNNGV. This CDR3 is 15 amino acids long. Sequenced material: blood. V gene TRBV11-2 combines with J gene TRBJ2-5; D is possibly TRBD1 (5 bases). This receptor was obtained from a woman aged 25 to 39 in good health. CDR3 in DNA: TGTGCCAGCAGCTTAGGGTCCAGGGTGCAAGAGACCCAGTACTTC. Translation: CASSLGSRVQETQYF.